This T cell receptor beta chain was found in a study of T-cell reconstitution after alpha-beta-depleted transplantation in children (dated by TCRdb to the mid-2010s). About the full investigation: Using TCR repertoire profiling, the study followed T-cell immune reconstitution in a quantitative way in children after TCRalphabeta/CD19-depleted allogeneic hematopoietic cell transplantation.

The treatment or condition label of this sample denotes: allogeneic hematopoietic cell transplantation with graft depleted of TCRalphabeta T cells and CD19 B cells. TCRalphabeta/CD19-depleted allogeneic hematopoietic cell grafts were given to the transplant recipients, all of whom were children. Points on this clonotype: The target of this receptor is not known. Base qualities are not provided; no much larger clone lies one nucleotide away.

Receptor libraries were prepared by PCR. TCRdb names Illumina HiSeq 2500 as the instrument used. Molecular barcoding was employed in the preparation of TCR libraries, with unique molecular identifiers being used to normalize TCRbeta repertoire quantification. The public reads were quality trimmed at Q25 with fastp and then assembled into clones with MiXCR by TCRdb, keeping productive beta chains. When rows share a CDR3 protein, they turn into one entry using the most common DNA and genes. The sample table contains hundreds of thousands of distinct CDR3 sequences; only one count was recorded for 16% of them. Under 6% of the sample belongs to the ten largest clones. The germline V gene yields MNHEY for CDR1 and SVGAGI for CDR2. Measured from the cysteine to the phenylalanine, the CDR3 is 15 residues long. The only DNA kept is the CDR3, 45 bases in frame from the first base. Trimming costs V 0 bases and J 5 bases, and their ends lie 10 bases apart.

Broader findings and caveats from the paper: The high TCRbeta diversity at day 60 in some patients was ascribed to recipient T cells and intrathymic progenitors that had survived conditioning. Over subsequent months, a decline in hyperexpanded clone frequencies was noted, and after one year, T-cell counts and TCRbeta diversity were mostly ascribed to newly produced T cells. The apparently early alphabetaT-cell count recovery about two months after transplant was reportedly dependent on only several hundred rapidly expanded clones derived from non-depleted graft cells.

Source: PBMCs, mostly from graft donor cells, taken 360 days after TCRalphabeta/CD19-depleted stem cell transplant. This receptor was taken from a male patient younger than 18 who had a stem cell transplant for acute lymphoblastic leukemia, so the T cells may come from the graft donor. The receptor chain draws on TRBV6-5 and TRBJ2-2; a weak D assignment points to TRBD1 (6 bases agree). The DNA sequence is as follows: TGTGCCAGCAGTTACTCCAACAGGGATACCGGGGAGCTGTTTTTT. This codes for CASSYSNRDTGELFF.